This TCR beta chain was sequenced in a study of vaccination and CD4 T cells after COVID-19. Background on the study: Recovered-phase convalescent patients showed SARS-CoV-2 positivity by nasal swab PCR; fewer than ten were mild, one severe.

V lost 5 bases and J lost 1, with 1 base in between. This CDR3 is 11 amino acids long. CDR1 is SGHAT and CDR2 is FQDESV in the germline V gene (reference sequence). Treatment in this sample: approximately nine-day PBMC culture with coronavirus spike peptide pools or control peptides (ViraFEST assay). Note on this clonotype: What it recognizes is unknown.

The study sequenced cultured CD4+ T cell DNA using the Oncomine TCR Beta short-read assay. MiXCR, run by TCRdb on the PCR reads, gives a single entry per CDR3 protein. The sample yields 20,000 to 25,000 distinct CDR3 sequences, around 45% seen once. Sequencing was performed on CD4+ T cells from blood, cultured in vitro. The clonotype was recovered from a human donor who had recovered from COVID-19. The V gene is TRBV11-1, the J gene TRBJ2-3; D remains unclear. CDR3 protein: CASSRTDTQYF. DNA of the CDR3: TGTGCCAGCAGCCGCACAGATACGCAGTATTTT.